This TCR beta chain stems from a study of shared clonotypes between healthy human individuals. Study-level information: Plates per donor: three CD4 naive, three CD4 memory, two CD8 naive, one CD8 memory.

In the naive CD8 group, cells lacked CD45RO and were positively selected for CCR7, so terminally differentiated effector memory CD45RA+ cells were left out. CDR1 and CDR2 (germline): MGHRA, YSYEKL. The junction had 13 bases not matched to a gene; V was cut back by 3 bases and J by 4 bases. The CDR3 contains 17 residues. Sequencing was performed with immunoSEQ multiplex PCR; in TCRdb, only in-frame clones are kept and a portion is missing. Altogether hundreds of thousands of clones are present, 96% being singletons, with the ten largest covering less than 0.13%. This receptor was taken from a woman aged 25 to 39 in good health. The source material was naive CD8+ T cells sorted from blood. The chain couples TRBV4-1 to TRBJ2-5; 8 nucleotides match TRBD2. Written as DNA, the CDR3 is TGCGCCAGCAGCCATGTGGGACGGCGGGAGGTGCGAGAGACCCAGTACTTC. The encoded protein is CASSHVGRREVRETQYF.